The 15 T cell receptor beta chains listed next were all sequenced from one sample in a study of blood T cells in healthy people across ages. Using a J-beta primer mix together with a sample-barcoded 5' primer, a second PCR was run for roughly 7 to 12 cycles. MiXCR was run by TCRdb on the 5' RACE reads, yielding one entry per CDR3 protein. Among hundreds of thousands of distinct CDR3 sequences listed, about 25% were seen once. Sequencing used blood. The receptor source for this set is a woman between 70 and 85 years old in good health.

In this sample, this clonotype turned up many times. V gene TRBV29-1 combines with J gene TRBJ1-2, with unresolved D. V lost 0 bases and J lost 8, with 16 bases in between. The germline V gene has CDR1 SQVTM and CDR2 ANQGSEA. This CDR3 comprises 14 residues. The chain's CDR3 is CSVEDRAVVEGYTF. CDR3 DNA sequence: TGCAGCGTTGAAGATCGGGCCGTCGTAGAGGGCTACACCTTC.

The chain employs TRBV12-3 or TRBV12-4 and TRBJ1-4; D perhaps matches TRBD1 (6 bases). The CDR3 sequence is 13 residues long. V lost 3 bases and J lost 8, with 10 bases in between. In DNA form, the CDR3 reads TGTGCCAGCAGTTTGCTGAGGGGGGAAAAACTGTTTTTT. It specifies CASSLLRGEKLFF.

V usage is TRBV10-3 and J usage is TRBJ2-2, with 8 bases fitting TRBD2. Germline V gives CDR1 ENHRY, CDR2 SYGVKD. CDR3 length equals 14 residues. V lost 9 bases, J lost 6 bases, and 9 bases stayed unmatched. CDR3 sequence reads: CAIGPGLGAGELFF. The CDR3 DNA is TGTGCCATAGGTCCGGGACTAGGGGCCGGGGAGCTGTTTTTT.

J is TRBJ2-6 and V is TRBV15; 11 bases map to TRBD2. With V trimmed by 5 bases and J by 0 bases, 6 bases remained unmatched. The CDR3 has 18 residues. Looked up from germline, CDR1 is LNHNV and CDR2 is YYDKDF (reference sequence). The CDR3 loop is CATSHGLAGISGANVLTF. The CDR3 region has the DNA TGTGCCACCAGCCATGGACTAGCGGGCATCTCTGGGGCCAACGTCCTGACTTTC. Looking up the rest from reference TRBV15 and TRBJ2-6 gives the full variable domain: DAMVIQNPRYQVTQFGKPVTLSCSQTLNHNVMYWYQQKSSQAPKLLFHYYDKDFNNEADTPDNFQSRRPNTSFCFLDIRSPGLGDTAMYLCATSHGLAGISGANVLTFGAGSRLTVL.

The chain carries TRBV14 and TRBJ2-7; 9 nucleotides align to TRBD1. Trimming took 1 base from V and 4 from J; bases not matched to a gene: 5. This CDR3 is 15 amino acids long. The V gene's germline CDR1 is SGHDN and CDR2 FVKESK. The CDR3 coding sequence is TGTGCCAGCAGCCAAGGTCGGACAGGGGAATACGAGCAGTACTTC. Its translation is CASSQGRTGEYEQYF.

In this sample, this clonotype turned up a few times. The V gene is TRBV20-1, the J gene TRBJ1-2; D is undetermined. Germline assignment: CDR1 DFQATT and CDR2 SNEGSKA (reference sequence). Trimming took 1 base from V and 4 from J, leaving 13 bases between them. This CDR3 region has 14 residues. The DNA of the CDR3 is TGCAGTGCTAGAGCCGGACCAGGCCCCTATGGCTACACCTTC. Its protein is CSARAGPGPYGYTF.

This clonotype was recorded a few times. The chain employs TRBV4-2 and TRBJ2-5, with D possibly matching TRBD2 (5 bases). CDR1 and CDR2 (germline): LGHNA, YNFKEQ. There are 16 residues in the CDR3. Trimming stripped 0 bases from V and 2 bases from J, with 13 bases between. Written as DNA, the CDR3 is TGTGCCAGCAGCCAAGATTTCAGCGGAGGACAAGAGACCCAGTACTTC. The encoded protein is CASSQDFSGGQETQYF.

This clonotype was observed a handful of times. The chain joins TRBV5-1 to TRBJ2-5; D unclear. Germline CDR1 is SGHRS and CDR2 is YFSETQ. Trimming cost V 0 bases and J 4 bases, with 7 bases left between them. This CDR3 comprises 13 residues. CDR3 amino acids: CASSLAGLETQYF. The CDR3 DNA follows: TGCGCCAGCAGCTTGGCTGGGCTAGAGACCCAGTACTTC. Variable domain in full (rest from reference TRBV5-1 and TRBJ2-5): KAGVTQTPRYLIKTRGQQVTLSCSPISGHRSVSWYQQTPGQGLQFLFEYFSETQRNKGNFPGRFSGRQFSNSRSEMNVSTLELGDSALYLCASSLAGLETQYFGPGTRLLVL.

The J gene is TRBJ1-2, the V gene TRBV28; TRBD1 might be the D (5 bases). The germline gives CDR1 MDHEN, CDR2 SYDVKM. Trimming pared 7 bases from V and 2 bases from J, leaving 20 bases between. The CDR3 loop spans 16 amino acids. The CDR3 DNA is TGTGCCAGCATTTCCGGGGCAGAGTTACGGAACTATGGCTACACCTTC. This sequence encodes CASISGAELRNYGYTF.

This chain links TRBV6-5 with TRBJ2-7; 7 bases align to TRBD2. Per germline, CDR1 MNHEY and CDR2 SVGAGI. The CDR3 has 15 amino acids. The J segment lost 0 bases and the V segment lost 1 base, leaving 3 bases of the junction unmatched. DNA for the CDR3: TGTGCCAGCAGTTACTGGGGCGGGAGCTCCTACGAGCAGTACTTC. Its translation: CASSYWGGSSYEQYF.

This chain joins TRBV4-2 and TRBJ2-2; 9 nucleotides line up with TRBD2. After removal of 0 bases from V and 6 bases from J, the junction contained 8 bases not matched to a gene. The CDR3 extends over 17 amino acids. Germline-derived CDR1 and CDR2 are LGHNA and YNFKEQ. CDR3 protein: CASSQDLSGSHSGELFF. The CDR3 DNA sequence: TGTGCCAGCAGCCAAGATCTTAGCGGGAGTCACTCCGGGGAGCTGTTTTTT.

Written as DNA, the CDR3 is TGTGCCAGCAGCTCAAACGCGGGACTAGCGGGCGTGGGGGAGCTGTTTTTT. Translating gives CASSSNAGLAGVGELFF. V and J are TRBV28 and TRBJ2-2; TRBD2 agrees at 12 bases. The germline CDR1 and CDR2 sequences are MDHEN and SYDVKM. The J segment lost 8 bases and the V segment lost 6 bases, leaving 13 bases of the junction unmatched. The CDR3 totals 17 residues.

The J gene is TRBJ2-4, the V gene TRBV18; the D gene is possibly TRBD2 (5 bases). V shed 1 base and J shed 9 bases, with 13 bases lying between them. CDR1 and CDR2 (germline): KGHSH, LQKENI. The CDR3 runs 14 residues. The CDR3 nucleotides are TGTGCCAGCTCACCACAATCACGGGATCTCATTCAGTACTTC. Translating gives CASSPQSRDLIQYF.

The chain links TRBV3-1 to TRBJ2-1; unclear D gene. This CDR3 has 14 amino acids. CDR1 and CDR2 (germline): LGHDT, YNNKEL (reference sequence). V was clipped by 7 bases and J by 1 base, with 11 bases between them. CDR3 sequence (DNA): TGTGCCAGCACTCTATTGAGTTCCTACAATGAGCAGTTCTTC. Translating it yields CASTLLSSYNEQFF.

The chain couples TRBV4-1 to TRBJ2-3, with a weak D call TRBD1 (6 bases). The CDR3 length is 16 residues. Looked up from germline, CDR1 is MGHRA and CDR2 is YSYEKL. Trimming took off 1 base at V and 2 bases at J, with 13 bases between the two ends. This chain's CDR3 is CASSQGQGITTDTQYF. The CDR3 DNA follows: TGCGCCAGCAGCCAAGGGCAGGGGATAACCACAGATACGCAGTATTTT.